This T cell receptor beta chain was sequenced for a study of CD8+ T cells in alopecia areata. About the study: By percentage of affected scalp area, the severity of treated patients was scored. Study results and limitations: Persistence in scalp and blood during tofacitinib was observed for many expanded lesional clones. For baseline CD8+ expansion, any link to response stays uncertain with one nonresponder.

Treatment specified: oral pan-JAK inhibitor, 5-10 mg twice daily. This clone was seen repeatedly, ten times or more. What it recognizes is unknown. V lost 5 bases to trimming and J lost 0 bases; unmatched junction nucleotides: 3. Per the germline V gene, CDR1 is SGHTA and CDR2 is FQGNSA. The length of the CDR3 is 15 residues. Investigators isolated RNA and reverse transcribed it into cDNA to act as the sequencing template. The protocol was immunoSEQ multiplex PCR, while the TCRdb copy is restricted to in-frame clones and leaves out a portion. The top ten clones hold about 3.4% of a sample with 110,000 or so clones, 56% of them seen once.

The TCR originated in a human donor with alopecia areata. This sequence joins TRBV7-2 and TRBJ2-3, with 9 positions matching TRBD1. This specimen was CD4+ T cells sorted from blood, taken at week 24, from a patient treated with tofacitinib. DNA for the CDR3: TGTGCCAGCAGCAGGGGACAGGGTAGCACAGATACGCAGTATTTT. Translating it yields CASSRGQGSTDTQYF.